The subject of this entry is one TCR beta chain. The antigen remains unidentified. These data belong to a study of persistence of HIV-infected CD4 T cells. Cells were stimulated with overlapping HIV-1 Gag 15-mer peptides. CD4+ T cells upregulating both CD40 ligand and CD69 were sorted as responding cells. This was the immunoSEQ version 4 assay in survey mode. Measured with immunoSEQ multiplex PCR; TCRdb has only the in-frame clones, and not every one. The sample shows some 23,000 clones, less than 85% of them seen only once. The CDR3 spans 17 residues. CDR1 and CDR2 (germline): SGHNT, YYREEE (reference sequence). Trimming removed 3 bases at V and 2 bases at J, with 15 bases between.

The material was CD4+ T cells sorted from PBMCs after roughly 18-hour stimulation, obtained from a patient who received antiretroviral therapy. This clonotype originated in an adult man with HIV who was CMV-seropositive. The V gene is TRBV5-4, the J gene TRBJ1-6; D is undetermined. In DNA, the CDR3 is TGTGCCAGCAGCTCCTCGACGCAAAGGACCTATAATTCACCCCTCCACTTT. It codes for CASSSSTQRTYNSPLHF. Full variable domain (outside the CDR3, taken from reference TRBV5-4 and TRBJ1-6): ETGVTQSPTHLIKTRGQQVTLRCSSQSGHNTVSWYQQALGQGPQFIFQYYREEENGRGNFPPRFSGLQFPNYSSELNVNALELDDSALYLCASSSSTQRTYNSPLHFGNGTRLTVT.